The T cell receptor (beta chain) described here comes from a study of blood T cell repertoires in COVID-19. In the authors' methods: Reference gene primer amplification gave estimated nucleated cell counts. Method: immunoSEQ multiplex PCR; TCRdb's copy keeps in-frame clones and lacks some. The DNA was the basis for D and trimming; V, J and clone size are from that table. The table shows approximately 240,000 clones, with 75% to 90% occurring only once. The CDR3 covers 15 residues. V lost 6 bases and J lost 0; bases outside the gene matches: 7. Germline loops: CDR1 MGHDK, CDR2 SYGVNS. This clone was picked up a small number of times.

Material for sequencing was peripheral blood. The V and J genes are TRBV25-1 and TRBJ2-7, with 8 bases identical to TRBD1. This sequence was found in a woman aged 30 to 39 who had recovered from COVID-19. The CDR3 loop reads CASSRTGFDSYEQYF. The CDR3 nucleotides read TGTGCCAGCAGCCGGACAGGGTTTGACTCCTACGAGCAGTACTTC.